The TCR beta chain under discussion was sequenced for a study of T and B cells in COVID-19 patients. Study in general: COVID-19 patients gave peripheral blood either during active infection or after recovery.

Germline V gene data show CDR1 as SGHRS and CDR2 as YFSETQ. Losses at the gene ends were 6 bases for V and 2 bases for J; bases not matched to a gene: 8. This CDR3 comprises 16 residues. From blood, about 240-550 ng of genomic DNA served as TRB template. This clonotype was detected only a few times. No antigen is known for it. BIOMED2 TRB-A/B primer pools were used in multiplex TRB PCR. One entry per CDR3 protein, called by TCRdb with MiXCR from the multiplex PCR reads. The repertoire holds under 6,000 distinct CDR3 sequences, around a quarter seen once, with roughly 5.3% in the top ten. Overall study results and limits: No sequencing was yet done of CD4+, regulatory or CD8+ subsets, or of SARS-CoV-2-responsive or tetramer+ sorted cells.

The chain couples TRBV5-1 to TRBJ2-2, with 9 bases matching TRBD2. Sequencing was carried out using blood. The origin of this receptor is a human donor with active COVID-19. CDR3 amino acids: CASTTTGTSNTGELFF. The CDR3 bases are TGCGCCAGCACCACCACCGGGACTAGCAACACCGGGGAGCTGTTTTTT.